This T cell receptor (beta chain) was sequenced in a study of shared clonotypes between healthy human individuals. Study-level information: The study used three CD4 naive, three CD4 memory, two CD8 naive and one CD8 memory plate per donor. Study-wide results and caveats: Represented genetic and exposure-history diversity was restricted by having few donors. The sole specimen, blood, was sampled, and tissue repertoires likely differ.

Details on this clone: Its target is unknown.

Looked up from germline, CDR1 is SGHKS and CDR2 is YYEKEE (reference sequence). Trimming removed 4 bases from V and 2 bases from J; junction bases left unmatched: 5. CDR3 length equals 15 residues. Samples underwent the assay at deep level. Libraries were prepared by immunoSEQ multiplex PCR; TCRdb keeps only in-frame clonotypes and omits some of them. The sample carries some 1.4 million clones, roughly 96% recorded once. Sequencing was done on a sample of naive CD4+ T cells sorted from blood. Subset meaning: CD45RA+ positively selected. The clonotype originates from a man aged 25-45 years in good health. The chain employs TRBV5-5 and TRBJ2-2; 7 bases are shared with TRBD1. In DNA, the CDR3 is TGTGCCAGCAGCGCCGGGACAGCCAACACCGGGGAGCTGTTTTTT. Its translation: CASSAGTANTGELFF.